This T cell receptor (beta chain) was captured by sequencing in a study of shared clonotypes between healthy human individuals. Study-level findings and limits: How much donors shared clonotypes was expected to be affected by sequencing depth.

Each of the donors was a healthy adult who was HIV-negative and had not had a recent acute infection or vaccination. Roughly 0.3 ug DNA, 30,000 or so T cell genomes, went into unsorted PBMC replicate PCRs. Bulk PBMC genomic DNA spanned ten immunoSEQ deep plates. Some clones are missing from TCRdb's copy, which holds only in-frame ones; the method was immunoSEQ multiplex PCR. The table records 450,000 to 550,000 clones, approximately 79% of them present only once. Germline V gene sequence: CDR1 MNHEY, CDR2 SVGAGI. The V and J ends lost 8 bases and 1 base respectively, with 12 bases between them. The CDR3 has 14 amino acids. As concerns this clone: Its antigen is not known.

The sample taken for sequencing was PBMCs. J is TRBJ1-5 and V is TRBV6-5, with D uncertain. This TCR was recovered from a woman in her forties in good health. Some clones in this sample may be carry-over from other donors' samples. This chain's CDR3 is CASSPLRSNQPQHF. DNA for the CDR3: TGTGCCAGCTCCCCCCTTCGAAGCAATCAGCCCCAGCATTTT.